Below, 12 T cell receptor beta chains from the same sample are listed, as sequenced in a study of CD4+ T cells in melanoma. The protocol was immunoSEQ multiplex PCR, while the TCRdb copy is restricted to in-frame clones and leaves out a portion. The sample carries roughly 15,000 clones, roughly 76% recorded once. Specimen: cells from a culture (not recorded whether cultured in vitro). All receptors come from a human donor with melanoma.

The sample holds one count of this clone. This rearrangement joins TRBV5-4 to TRBJ1-1; a possible D gene is TRBD1 (6 bases). The CDR3 runs to 15 residues. Trimming cost V 4 bases and J 2 bases, with 15 bases left between them. Germline values: CDR1 SGHNT, CDR2 YYREEE (reference sequence). CDR3 sequence (DNA): TGTGCCAGCAGCCCTCCCGGAGGGACAAACACTGAAGCTTTCTTT. It codes for CASSPPGGTNTEAFF.

In this sample, this clone turned up a few times. This chain uses TRBV30 with TRBJ2-2; tentative D call: TRBD1 (6 bases). V was trimmed by 4 bases and J by 0 bases, leaving 6 bases between them. The CDR3 contains 13 residues. Germline V lookup: CDR1 GTSNPN, CDR2 SVGIG (reference sequence). The CDR3 loop is CAWTGANTGELFF. The CDR3, as DNA: TGTGCCTGGACAGGGGCGAACACCGGGGAGCTGTTTTTT.

The V call is TRBV27, the J call TRBJ2-5; D is unresolved. The CDR3 runs to 13 residues. Germline values: CDR1 MNHEY, CDR2 SMNVEV (reference sequence). V was cut by 7 bases and J by 0 bases, with 9 bases left in between. The CDR3 DNA sequence: TGTGCCAGCACCCCACGAAACCAAGAGACCCAGTACTTC. The encoded protein is CASTPRNQETQYF.

This rearrangement joins TRBV19 to TRBJ2-2, with TRBD2 identical over 11 bases. The germline V gene encodes CDR1 LNHDA and CDR2 SQIVND (reference sequence). The CDR3 contains 19 residues. The trim removed 2 bases at V and 1 base at J, leaving 9 bases unmatched. CDR3 region: CASSIPGIAGGQNTGELFF. DNA of the CDR3: TGTGCCAGTAGTATACCCGGAATAGCGGGGGGGCAGAACACCGGGGAGCTGTTTTTT.

The DNA for the CDR3 is TGCGCCAGCAGCTTCTCTAGCGGGGTCTACGAGCAGTACTTC. Translating gives CASSFSSGVYEQYF. V is TRBV5-1 and J is TRBJ2-7, with 9 bases identical to TRBD2. V was clipped by 2 bases and J by 3 bases; unmatched bases: 3. The germline CDR1 and CDR2 sequences are SGHRS and YFSETQ. This CDR3 spans 14 amino acids.

This chain links TRBV5-6 with TRBJ2-1; no clear D. V was clipped by 0 bases and J by 4 bases, with 11 bases between them. Germline CDR1 SGHDT, CDR2 YYEEEE. This CDR3 contains 15 residues. The CDR3 is CASSLEPWGYNEQFF. Here the CDR3 DNA reads TGTGCCAGCAGCTTGGAGCCGTGGGGATACAATGAGCAGTTCTTC.

J is TRBJ1-6 and V is TRBV14; 7 bases align to TRBD1. This CDR3 region has 18 residues. The V gene end was trimmed by 6 bases and the J gene end by 7 bases; junction bases not matched to a gene: 18. Germline CDR1 is SGHDN and CDR2 is FVKESK. For the CDR3, the DNA is TGTGCCAGCAGTCACTCTATCGGTCGGACAGGCGGCAATTCACCCCTCCACTTT. Translated, it gives CASSHSIGRTGGNSPLHF.

V is TRBV4-1 and J is TRBJ2-5, with 7 bases aligning to TRBD2. With 6 bases clipped from V and 4 bases from J, the junction kept 8 bases outside the gene matches. Looked up from germline, CDR1 is MGHRA and CDR2 is YSYEKL. The CDR3 totals 14 residues. CDR3 loop: CASSGGEEGETQYF. CDR3 nucleotides: TGCGCCAGCAGTGGGGGGGAGGAGGGAGAGACCCAGTACTTC.

The V and J genes are TRBV2 and TRBJ2-7; maybe TRBD1 (5 bases). Trimming took off 8 bases at V and 0 bases at J, with 14 bases between the two ends. This CDR3 comprises 14 residues. Germline CDR1 SNHLY, CDR2 FYNNEI. In DNA, the CDR3 is TGTGCCAGCGAGCTAGACAGCCTCTCCTACGAGCAGTACTTC. Encoded protein: CASELDSLSYEQYF. Variable domain in full (rest from reference TRBV2 and TRBJ2-7): EPEVTQTPSHQVTQMGQEVILRCVPISNHLYFYWYRQILGQKVEFLVSFYNNEISEKSEIFDDQFSVERPDGSNFTLKIRSTKLEDSAMYFCASELDSLSYEQYFGPGTRLTVT.

V is TRBV2 and J is TRBJ1-3; D call uncertain. This CDR3 is built from 13 residues. The V gene lost 8 bases and the J gene lost 6 bases, with 14 bases spanning the gap. CDR1 and CDR2 (germline): SNHLY, FYNNEI. The CDR3 DNA reads as TGTGCCAGCGGTACGTCGCCCGAAAACACCATATATTTT. This translates into CASGTSPENTIYF. Filled out from reference TRBV2 and TRBJ1-3, the complete variable domain reads EPEVTQTPSHQVTQMGQEVILRCVPISNHLYFYWYRQILGQKVEFLVSFYNNEISEKSEIFDDQFSVERPDGSNFTLKIRSTKLEDSAMYFCASGTSPENTIYFGEGSWLTVV.

This chain links TRBV7-8 with TRBJ1-3; 7 positions agree with TRBD1. The length of the CDR3 is 15 residues. Germline V gene lookup returns CDR1 SGHVS and CDR2 FQNEAQ. The J segment lost 5 bases and the V segment lost 3 bases, leaving 7 bases of the junction unmatched. CDR3 bases: TGTGCCAGCAGCTTTCAGACAGGGCAAAGAAACACCATATATTTT. Protein sequence: CASSFQTGQRNTIYF.

The CDR3 bases are TGTGCCAGCTCACCCCGACAAAATGAAAAACTGTTTTTT. Residues: CASSPRQNEKLFF. The gene calls are TRBV18 and TRBJ1-4; unclear D gene. Trimming removed 3 bases at V and 5 bases at J, with 7 bases between. Germline V gene data show CDR1 as KGHSH and CDR2 as LQKENI. There are 13 residues in the CDR3.